Below are 24 T cell receptor beta chains sequenced from a single sample in a study of blood T cell repertoires in COVID-19. Sequenced by immunoSEQ multiplex PCR; TCRdb stores in-frame clones only, minus some. This table holds 95,000 to 100,000 clones, about 90% found once. The sample was peripheral blood. The receptors were sampled from a man in his forties or fifties with acute or convalescent COVID-19.

This clone has just a few counts. J is TRBJ1-1 and V is TRBV11-2; 8 nucleotides agree with TRBD1. Germline CDR1 reads SGHAT; CDR2 reads FQNNGV. This CDR3 region has 14 residues. Germline trimming cut 5 bases from V and 1 base from J; bases unmatched to any gene: 3. This CDR3 is CASSLGQANTEAFF. The CDR3 coding sequence is TGTGCCAGCAGCCTGGGACAGGCGAACACTGAAGCTTTCTTT. Based on the CDR3 plus reference TRBV11-2 and TRBJ1-1, the full variable domain is EAGVAQSPRYKIIEKRQSVAFWCNPISGHATLYWYQQILGQGPKLLIQFQNNGVVDDSQLPKDRFSAERLKGVDSTLKIQPAKLEDSAVYLCASSLGQANTEAFFGQGTRLTVV.

This sequence joins TRBV2 and TRBJ2-7; D is possibly TRBD1 (5 bases). Germline CDR1 is SNHLY and CDR2 is FYNNEI. The V gene lost 6 bases and the J gene lost 8 bases, with 17 bases spanning the gap. This CDR3 is 13 amino acids long. CDR3 sequence (DNA): TGTGCCAGCAGAGGACAAGGAAAGGTGCAGCAGTACTTC. Its protein is CASRGQGKVQQYF.

V is TRBV5-5 and J is TRBJ1-6, with TRBD1 matching 8 bases. This CDR3 has 16 residues. Per germline, CDR1 SGHKS and CDR2 YYEKEE (reference sequence). The V segment lost 5 bases and the J segment 7 bases; nucleotides outside the gene matches: 11. CDR3: CASSQGRAGGNSPLHF. DNA of the CDR3: TGTGCCAGCAGTCAGGGGAGAGCAGGGGGCAATTCACCCCTCCACTTT. Drawing the rest from reference TRBV5-5 and TRBJ1-6, the complete variable domain is DAGVTQSPTHLIKTRGQQVTLRCSPISGHKSVSWYQQVLGQGPQFIFQYYEKEERGRGNFPDRFSARQFPNYSSELNVNALLLGDSALYLCASSQGRAGGNSPLHFGNGTRLTVT.

The chain is built from TRBV7-9 and TRBJ1-2, with 9 bases identical to TRBD1. CDR1 is SEHNR and CDR2 is FQNEAQ in the germline V gene (reference sequence). The CDR3 is made up of 15 amino acids. The V gene end was trimmed by 5 bases and the J gene end by 5 bases; junction bases not matched to a gene: 9. In nucleotides, the CDR3 is TGTGCCAGCAGCCAGGACAGGGGCGTTGGGTATGGCTACACCTTC. Its translation: CASSQDRGVGYGYTF.

This chain uses TRBV5-1 with TRBJ2-3; 9 positions match TRBD2. The CDR3 contains 15 residues. V lost 2 bases and J lost 2; bases outside the gene matches: 3. Germline assignment: CDR1 SGHRS and CDR2 YFSETQ. CDR3: CASSLAGGYTDTQYF. The CDR3, as DNA: TGCGCCAGCAGCTTAGCGGGGGGATACACAGATACGCAGTATTTT.

This chain connects TRBV6-1 to TRBJ1-1, with D possibly being TRBD1 (6 bases). V was shortened by 3 bases and J by 0 bases, with 8 bases between the two germline ends. This CDR3 is 14 amino acids long. Germline V gene lookup returns CDR1 MNHNS and CDR2 SASEGT. The DNA of the CDR3 is TGTGCCAGCAGTGACAGGGGATTGAACACTGAAGCTTTCTTT. Encoded protein: CASSDRGLNTEAFF.

J is TRBJ2-7 and V is TRBV12-3 or TRBV12-4, with 9 bases aligning to TRBD2. The length of the CDR3 is 13 residues. The ends lost 6 bases at V and 4 bases at J; junction bases unmatched: 4. CDR3 loop: CASSWTSDYEQYF. CDR3 coding DNA: TGTGCCAGCAGCTGGACTAGCGATTACGAGCAGTACTTC.

The chain combines TRBV7-8 with TRBJ2-2, with TRBD2 identical over 12 bases. The germline CDR1 and CDR2 sequences are SGHVS and FQNEAQ. The ends lost 5 bases at V and 5 bases at J; junction bases unmatched: 15. This CDR3 has 19 amino acids. The CDR3 is CASSPKRLAGGPRTGELFF. DNA for the CDR3: TGTGCCAGCAGCCCAAAGCGGCTAGCGGGGGGGCCGAGGACCGGGGAGCTGTTTTTT.

This chain links TRBV7-8 with TRBJ2-1; maybe TRBD2 (6 bases). There are 17 residues in the CDR3. CDR1 and CDR2 (germline): SGHVS, FQNEAQ. Trimming removed 1 base at V and 12 bases at J, with 25 bases between. CDR3 in amino acids: CASSLVVQNRASEGQFF. Here the CDR3 DNA reads TGTGCCAGCAGCTTAGTCGTACAAAATCGGGCTAGCGAGGGGCAGTTCTTC.

This clone has only one observation. This chain uses TRBV5-8 with TRBJ1-3; weak D call: TRBD1 (6 bases). The CDR3 is 16 residues long. Trimming took off 4 bases at V and 0 bases at J, with 14 bases between the two ends. The germline V gene encodes CDR1 SGHTS and CDR2 YDEGEE. CDR3 protein: CASSNGQRNSGNTIYF. DNA of the CDR3: TGTGCCAGCAGCAACGGACAGCGAAACTCTGGAAACACCATATATTTT.

V usage is TRBV2 and J usage is TRBJ1-1, with TRBD1 as a possible D gene (6 bases). CDR1 and CDR2 (germline): SNHLY, FYNNEI. V was cut by 6 bases and J by 0 bases, with 8 bases left in between. This CDR3 is built from 13 residues. This CDR3 reads CASRGTLNTEAFF. The CDR3 bases are TGTGCCAGCAGGGGGACATTGAACACTGAAGCTTTCTTT.

The J gene is TRBJ1-1, the V gene TRBV7-9; D is perhaps TRBD1 (5 bases). Deletions cut 4 bases from V and 3 bases from J, with 18 bases between. This CDR3 region has 16 residues. Germline CDR1 reads SEHNR; CDR2 reads FQNEAQ (reference sequence). The CDR3 sequence: CASSSSPGRGDTEAFF. In DNA form, the CDR3 reads TGTGCCAGCAGCTCTTCGCCCGGTCGGGGGGACACTGAAGCTTTCTTT.

The chain employs TRBV5-1 and TRBJ1-2, with D hard to call. The germline V gene has CDR1 SGHRS and CDR2 YFSETQ. The V end lost 5 bases, the J end lost 1 base, and 15 bases lay between the germline ends. This CDR3 is 15 amino acids long. The CDR3 protein is CASRPGLGSNYGYTF. CDR3 in DNA: TGCGCCAGCAGACCAGGCCTAGGGAGTAACTATGGCTACACCTTC.

The V call is TRBV19, the J call TRBJ2-1; 10 bases match TRBD2. Germline CDR1 LNHDA, CDR2 SQIVND (reference sequence). The CDR3 contains 16 residues. V lost 3 bases and J lost 9; bases outside the gene matches: 11. Here the CDR3 DNA reads TGTGCCAGTAGTATTTTTAGCGGGGGGCGGGAGAGTGAGCAGTTCTTC. Its translation: CASSIFSGGRESEQFF.

The chain carries TRBV24-1 and TRBJ1-1; 11 positions agree with TRBD1. V lost 4 bases to trimming and J lost 10 bases; unmatched junction nucleotides: 10. Germline V gene sequence: CDR1 KGHDR, CDR2 SFDVKD. The CDR3 runs 15 residues. The CDR3, as DNA: TGTGCCACCAGTGACACGGGGACAGGGGGGTTTCGAGCTTTCTTT. This translates into CATSDTGTGGFRAFF.

The chain employs TRBV12-3 or TRBV12-4 and TRBJ1-2; TRBD1 is a possible D gene (5 bases). CDR3 size: 12 residues. Trimming cost V 7 bases and J 4 bases, with 10 bases left between them. The CDR3 nucleotides read TGTGCCAGCACCCGGGGACTCTATGGCTACACCTTC. It specifies CASTRGLYGYTF.

CDR3 sequence: CASSLSFRGEAFF. DNA of the CDR3: TGTGCCAGCAGCCTTTCCTTTCGGGGAGAAGCTTTCTTT. The chain joins TRBV27 to TRBJ1-1, with D uncertain. The length of the CDR3 is 13 residues. CDR1 is MNHEY and CDR2 is SMNVEV in the germline V gene (reference sequence). Between the trimmed V and J ends, which lost 6 bases and 8 bases, there was a span of 16 bases.

This chain uses TRBV6-5 with TRBJ1-6, with TRBD1 identical over 7 bases. V lost 1 base to trimming and J lost 7 bases; unmatched junction nucleotides: 7. The CDR3 length is 16 residues. Germline V gives CDR1 MNHEY, CDR2 SVGAGI. The CDR3 sequence is CASSYYSTGSNSPLHF. Here the CDR3 DNA reads TGTGCCAGCAGTTACTATTCGACAGGGTCGAATTCACCCCTCCACTTT.

This chain uses TRBV5-1 with TRBJ1-6; 9 nucleotides agree with TRBD1. The CDR3 runs to 15 residues. Losses at the gene ends were 4 bases for V and 13 bases for J; bases not matched to a gene: 12. Germline V gene lookup returns CDR1 SGHRS and CDR2 YFSETQ. DNA of the CDR3: TGCGCCAGCAGCCCGGAACAGGGGGCGAGGCTTCCCCTCCACTTT. It codes for CASSPEQGARLPLHF.

This clone was observed once. The chain has TRBV4-2 and TRBJ2-1; 8 bases are shared with TRBD2. Germline V gene sequence: CDR1 LGHNA, CDR2 YNFKEQ. V was clipped by 0 bases and J by 4 bases; unmatched bases: 8. This CDR3 spans 17 amino acids. The CDR3 protein is CASSQERMRGAYNEQFF. The CDR3 DNA follows: TGTGCCAGCAGCCAAGAGCGGATGCGGGGGGCGTACAATGAGCAGTTCTTC.

The rearrangement uses TRBV7-8 and TRBJ2-5, with 8 bases lining up with TRBD1. After removal of 3 bases from V and 3 bases from J, the junction contained 6 bases not matched to a gene. Germline CDR1 reads SGHVS; CDR2 reads FQNEAQ. There are 15 residues in the CDR3. CDR3 sequence reads: CASSLRRTGKETQYF. Written as DNA, the CDR3 is TGTGCCAGCAGCTTGAGGCGGACAGGGAAAGAGACCCAGTACTTC.

This clone has only one observation. CDR3 nucleotide sequence: TGTGCCAGCTCTCTCCAGGGGGACGTCTACAATGAGCAGTTCTTC. Its translation: CASSLQGDVYNEQFF. The gene calls are TRBV18 and TRBJ2-1, with 7 bases lining up with TRBD1. This CDR3 is built from 15 residues. V gave up 6 bases and J gave up 3 bases; unmatched junction bases: 8. The germline CDR1 and CDR2 sequences are KGHSH and LQKENI. The entire variable domain, with the rest obtained from reference TRBV18 and TRBJ2-1, is as follows: NAGVMQNPRHLVRRRGQEARLRCSPMKGHSHVYWYRQLPEEGLKFMVYLQKENIIDESGMPKERFSAEFPKEGPSILRIQQVVRGDSAAYFCASSLQGDVYNEQFFGPGTRLTVL.

This rearrangement joins TRBV11-3 to TRBJ1-1; 9 nucleotides align to TRBD1. The V and J ends lost 5 bases and 11 bases, in that order; junction bases with no gene match: 12. The germline V gene has CDR1 SGHNT and CDR2 YENEEA. The CDR3 length is 14 residues. The DNA for the CDR3 is TGTGCCAGCAGCCCTCGGGACAGGGATTGGGCGGCTTTCTTT. Residues: CASSPRDRDWAAFF.

This chain joins TRBV4-2 and TRBJ2-5; no definite D call. The CDR3 totals 17 residues. The V end lost 1 base, the J end lost 4 bases, and 19 bases lay between the germline ends. The germline CDR1 and CDR2 sequences are LGHNA and YNFKEQ. The CDR3 loop is CASSQAENLAFPETQYF. In DNA form, the CDR3 reads TGTGCCAGCAGCCAAGCAGAGAATTTAGCTTTCCCAGAGACCCAGTACTTC.